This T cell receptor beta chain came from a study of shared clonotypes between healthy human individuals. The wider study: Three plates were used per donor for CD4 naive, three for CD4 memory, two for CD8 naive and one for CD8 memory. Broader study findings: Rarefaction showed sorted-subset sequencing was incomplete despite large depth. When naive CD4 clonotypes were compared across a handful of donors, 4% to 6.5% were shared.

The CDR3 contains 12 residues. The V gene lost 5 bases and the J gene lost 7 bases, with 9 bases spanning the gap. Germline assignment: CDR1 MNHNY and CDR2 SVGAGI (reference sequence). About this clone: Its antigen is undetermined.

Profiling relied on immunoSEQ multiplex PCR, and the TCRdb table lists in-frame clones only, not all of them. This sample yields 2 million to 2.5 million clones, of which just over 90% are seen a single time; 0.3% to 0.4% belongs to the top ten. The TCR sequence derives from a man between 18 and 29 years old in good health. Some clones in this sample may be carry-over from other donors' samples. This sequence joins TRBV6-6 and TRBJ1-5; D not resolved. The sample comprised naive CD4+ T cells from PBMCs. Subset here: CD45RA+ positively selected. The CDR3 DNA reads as TGTGCCAGCAGTACATCGGGCCAGCCCCAGCATTTT. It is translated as CASSTSGQPQHF.